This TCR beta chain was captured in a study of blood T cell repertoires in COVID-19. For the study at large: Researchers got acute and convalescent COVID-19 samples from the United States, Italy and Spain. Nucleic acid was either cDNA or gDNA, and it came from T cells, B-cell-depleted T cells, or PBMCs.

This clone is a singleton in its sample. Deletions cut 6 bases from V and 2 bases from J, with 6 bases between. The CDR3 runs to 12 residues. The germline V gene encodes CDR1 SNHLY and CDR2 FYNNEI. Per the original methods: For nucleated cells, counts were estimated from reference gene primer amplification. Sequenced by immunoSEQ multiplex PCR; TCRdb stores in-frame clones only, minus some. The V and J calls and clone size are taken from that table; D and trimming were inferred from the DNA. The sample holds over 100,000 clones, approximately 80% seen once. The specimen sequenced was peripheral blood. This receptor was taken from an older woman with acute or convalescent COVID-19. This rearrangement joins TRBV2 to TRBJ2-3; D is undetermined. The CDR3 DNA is TGTGCCAGCAGCCCGGTCACAGATACGCAGTATTTT. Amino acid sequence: CASSPVTDTQYF.